A single TCR beta chain is shown here with its context. Its binding antigen is unknown. No quality values exist for individual bases; no much larger clone is one base distant. Taken from the germline V gene (reference sequence), the CDR1 and CDR2 loops are SEHNR and FQNEAQ. V was cut back by 5 bases and J by 5 bases, leaving a gap of 13 bases between them. The CDR3 sequence holds 14 residues, the cysteine and phenylalanine included. The CDR3 DNA has 42 bases and is translated from base 1. TCRbeta CDR3 regions were amplified from genomic DNA by means of the immunoSEQ Assay, a bias-controlled multiplex PCR. On the authors' methods: Within the assay, amplification of reference gene primers was used to estimate how many nucleated cells each sample contained. Sequence reads were collapsed and filtered to measure the absolute abundance of every unique TCRbeta CDR3 rearrangement. For each sample, productive Simpson clonality was calculated as the square root of Simpson's diversity index across productive rearrangements. TCRdb mirrors the immuneACCESS table, restricted to in-frame sequences. Some clones are absent from its copies; in checked studies, under half trace to an unresolved V gene, and the reason for the others is unknown. The V and J calls and the clone size are those of that table, but D and trimming were determined from the DNA. The sample table contains under 75,000 clones; only one count was recorded for 76% of them. Roughly 47% of the sample comes from the top ten.

This entry belongs to a study of blood T cell repertoires in COVID-19 (dated by TCRdb to 2020 to 2021). Describing the broader study: Samples covering the acute and convalescent phases of COVID-19 were provided by collaborators in the United States, Italy and Spain. The prospective study material was composed of cDNA or gDNA derived from T cells, B-cell-depleted T cells, or PBMCs. HLA class I and class II types, where available, came from metadata supplied by the sample provider rather than from assay-based typing. Subjects who had been exposed to COVID-19, were actively infected with it, or had recovered from it provided the deeply sampled blood TCRbeta repertoires that made up the dataset. Nearly every sample came with metadata listing a de-identified subject ID, COVID-19 status, age in years and sex. The repertoires were released in a freely available public database intended as a resource for research on the immune response to SARS-CoV-2. The samples were drawn from two sources: the first 160 participants of the ongoing ImmuneRACE study, and over 950 subjects contributed by 6 global collaborators. The study at large found these results: The quantity of clinical and demographic metadata differed by source and by participant and was supplied without curation.

The collaborating institutions used their own protocols to collect whole blood in K2EDTA tubes. For TCRbeta analysis, collaborators shipped samples as frozen whole blood, isolated PBMCs, or DNA extracted from either of those sample types. This TCR was recovered from a woman at least 80 years old with acute or convalescent COVID-19. The rearranged chain carries TRBV7-9 and TRBJ2-1; matching of 6 bases hints at TRBD2 as the D gene. The sample consisted of peripheral blood. Here the CDR3 is given as CASSPGTSHNEQFF. The DNA reads as follows: TGTGCCAGCAGCCCCGGGACTTCCCACAATGAGCAGTTCTTC.